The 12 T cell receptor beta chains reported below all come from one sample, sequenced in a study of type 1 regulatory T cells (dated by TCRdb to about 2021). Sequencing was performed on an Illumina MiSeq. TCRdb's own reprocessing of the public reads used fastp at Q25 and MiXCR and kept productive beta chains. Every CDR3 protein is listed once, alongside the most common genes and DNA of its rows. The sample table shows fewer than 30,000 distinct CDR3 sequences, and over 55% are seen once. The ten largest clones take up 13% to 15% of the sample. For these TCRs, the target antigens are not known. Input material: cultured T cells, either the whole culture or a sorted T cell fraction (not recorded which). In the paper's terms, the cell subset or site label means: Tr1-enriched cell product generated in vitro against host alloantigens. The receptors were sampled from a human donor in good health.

The CDR3, as DNA: TGTGCCAGCAGTGCGACAGGGGCCTTACAAGAGACCCAGTACTTC. Its translation is CASSATGALQETQYF. The rearrangement joins TRBV6-1 to TRBJ2-5; 8 bases map to TRBD1. The V and J ends lost 4 bases and 2 bases, in that order; junction bases with no gene match: 6. In germline, CDR1 is MNHNS, CDR2 SASEGT. The CDR3 length is 15 residues.

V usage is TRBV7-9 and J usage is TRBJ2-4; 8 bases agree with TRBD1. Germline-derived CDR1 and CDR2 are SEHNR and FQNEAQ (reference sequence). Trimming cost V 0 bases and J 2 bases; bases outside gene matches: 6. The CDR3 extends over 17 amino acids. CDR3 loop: CASSLASGQGPKNIQYF. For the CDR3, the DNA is TGTGCCAGCAGCTTAGCGTCTGGACAGGGACCCAAAAACATTCAGTACTTC. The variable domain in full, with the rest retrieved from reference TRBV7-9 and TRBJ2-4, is DTGVSQNPRHKITKRGQNVTFRCDPISEHNRLYWYRQTLGQGPEFLTYFQNEAQLEKSRLLSDRFSAERPKGSFSTLEIQRTEQGDSAMYLCASSLASGQGPKNIQYFGAGTRLSVL.

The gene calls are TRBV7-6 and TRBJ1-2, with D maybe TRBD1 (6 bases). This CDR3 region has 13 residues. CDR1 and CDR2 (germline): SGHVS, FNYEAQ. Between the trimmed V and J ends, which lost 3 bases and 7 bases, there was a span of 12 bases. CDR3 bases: TGTGCCAGCAGCTTCCCGGAGGGGGGTGGCTACACCTTC. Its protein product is CASSFPEGGGYTF.

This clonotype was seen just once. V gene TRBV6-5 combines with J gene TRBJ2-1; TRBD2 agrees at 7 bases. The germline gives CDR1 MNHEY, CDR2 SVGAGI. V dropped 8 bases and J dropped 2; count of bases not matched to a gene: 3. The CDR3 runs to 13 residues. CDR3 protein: CASGRGTYNEQFF. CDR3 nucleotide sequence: TGTGCCAGCGGGAGGGGAACCTACAATGAGCAGTTCTTC.

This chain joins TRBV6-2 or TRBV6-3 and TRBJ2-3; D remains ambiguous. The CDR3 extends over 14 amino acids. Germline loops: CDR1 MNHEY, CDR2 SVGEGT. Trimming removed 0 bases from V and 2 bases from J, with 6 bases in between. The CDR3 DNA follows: TGTGCCAGCAGTTACTCCAGACCCACAGATACGCAGTATTTT. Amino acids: CASSYSRPTDTQYF.

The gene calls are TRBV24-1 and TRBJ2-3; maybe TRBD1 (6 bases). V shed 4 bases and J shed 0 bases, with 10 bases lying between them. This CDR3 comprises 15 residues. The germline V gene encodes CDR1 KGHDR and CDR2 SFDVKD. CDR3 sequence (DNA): TGTGCCACCAGTGACTGGACAGCTAGCACAGATACGCAGTATTTT. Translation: CATSDWTASTDTQYF.

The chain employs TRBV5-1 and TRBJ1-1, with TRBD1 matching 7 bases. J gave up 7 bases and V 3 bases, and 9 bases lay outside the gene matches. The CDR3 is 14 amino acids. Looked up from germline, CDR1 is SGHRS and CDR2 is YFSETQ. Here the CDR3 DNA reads TGCGCCAGCAGCTCCCTACAGGGGAGTCTTGAAGCTTTCTTT. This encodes CASSSLQGSLEAFF.

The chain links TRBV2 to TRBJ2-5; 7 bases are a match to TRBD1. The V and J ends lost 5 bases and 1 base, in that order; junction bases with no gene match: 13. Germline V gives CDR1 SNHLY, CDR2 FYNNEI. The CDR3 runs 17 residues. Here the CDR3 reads CASSLNEGAIFQETQYF. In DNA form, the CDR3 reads TGTGCCAGCAGTCTGAATGAGGGGGCGATTTTCCAAGAGACCCAGTACTTC.

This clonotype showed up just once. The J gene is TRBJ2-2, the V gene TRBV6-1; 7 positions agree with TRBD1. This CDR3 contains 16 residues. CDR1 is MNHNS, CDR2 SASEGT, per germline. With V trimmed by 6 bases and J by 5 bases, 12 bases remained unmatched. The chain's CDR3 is CASRDDRDRRTGELFF. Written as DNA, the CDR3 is TGTGCCAGCAGAGATGACAGGGATCGTCGAACCGGGGAGCTGTTTTTT.

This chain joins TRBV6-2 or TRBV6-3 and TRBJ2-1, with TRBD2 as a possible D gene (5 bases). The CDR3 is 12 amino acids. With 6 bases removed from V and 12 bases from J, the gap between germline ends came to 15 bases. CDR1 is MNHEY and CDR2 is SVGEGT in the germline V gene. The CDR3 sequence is CASSRTSGGQFF. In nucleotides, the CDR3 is TGTGCCAGCAGCCGGACCTCTGGAGGGCAGTTCTTC.

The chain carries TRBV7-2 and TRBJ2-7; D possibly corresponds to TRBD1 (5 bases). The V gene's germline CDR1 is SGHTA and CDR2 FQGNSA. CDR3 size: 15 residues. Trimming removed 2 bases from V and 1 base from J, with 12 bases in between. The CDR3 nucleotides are TGTGCCAGCAGCTTATCGGACATCCGGTCCTACGAGCAGTACTTC. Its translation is CASSLSDIRSYEQYF.

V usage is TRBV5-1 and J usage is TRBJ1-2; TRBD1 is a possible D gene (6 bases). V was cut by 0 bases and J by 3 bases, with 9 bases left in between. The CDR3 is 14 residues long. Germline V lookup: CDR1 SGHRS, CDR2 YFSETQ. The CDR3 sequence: CASSLVPGDYGYTF. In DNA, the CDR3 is TGCGCCAGCAGCTTGGTACCAGGGGACTATGGCTACACCTTC.